This entry lists 32 T cell receptor beta chains sequenced from one sample in a study of CD8 T cells in ankylosing spondylitis. TCRdb processed the 5' RACE reads anew with MiXCR; each CDR3 protein has one entry. This table has roughly 490,000 distinct CDR3 sequences, less than 6% appearing once. Study results and limitations: Characteristic of ankylosing spondylitis blood, it appeared, was a TCR beta motif comprising about eight highly homologous variants.

These receptors lack a known antigen. The source material was blood, either unsorted or a sorted T cell fraction (not recorded which). These receptors all come from a male donor with ankylosing spondylitis.

In this sample, this clonotype turned up once. At one of its ends the junction is not consistent with the germline gene, which may arise from a read error. V gene TRBV20-1 combines with J gene TRBJ1-3, with TRBD1 as a possible D gene (5 bases). Germline lookup yields CDR1 DFQATT and CDR2 SNEGSKA (reference sequence). The CDR3 runs 12 residues. The CDR3 bases are TGCAGTGCTAGGGGACCAGGAAACACCTTATATTTT. Residues: CSARGPGNTLYF.

This clonotype has ten or more counts. V gene TRBV5-1 combines with J gene TRBJ2-2; tentatively, D is TRBD2 (5 bases). The CDR3 runs 15 residues. V lost 7 bases, J lost 0 bases, and 13 bases lay in between. Germline lookup yields CDR1 SGHRS and CDR2 YFSETQ. The CDR3 DNA reads as TGCGCCAGCGGGAGCCTAGCCCCGAACACCGGGGAGCTGTTTTTT. Its protein product is CASGSLAPNTGELFF.

The V and J genes are TRBV6-5 and TRBJ2-1, with TRBD2 matching over 8 bases. Trimming took 5 bases from V and 2 from J; bases not matched to a gene: 5. The CDR3 loop spans 15 amino acids. Per the germline V gene, CDR1 is MNHEY and CDR2 is SVGAGI. The CDR3 DNA reads as TGTGCCAGCAGTGCAGGAGCGGGGGCCTACAATGAGCAGTTCTTC. Translating gives CASSAGAGAYNEQFF.

This clonotype has a count of ten or more. The V gene is TRBV7-2, the J gene TRBJ2-7; D might be TRBD2 (6 bases). V was trimmed by 5 bases and J by 6 bases, leaving 23 bases between them. The germline V gene encodes CDR1 SGHTA and CDR2 FQGNSA. This CDR3 comprises 16 residues. CDR3 DNA: TGTGCCAGCAGCAAAAGACGCGGGGCCACTACGCCCGAGCAGTACTTC. Its protein is CASSKRRGATTPEQYF.

The rearrangement uses TRBV28 and TRBJ2-1; D is perhaps TRBD2 (5 bases). CDR1 is MDHEN, CDR2 SYDVKM, per germline. The CDR3 is made up of 15 amino acids. The germline V and J ends were trimmed by 2 bases and 3 bases, with 11 bases remaining between them. The CDR3 sequence is CASSLPAGIYNEQFF. DNA of the CDR3: TGTGCCAGCAGTTTACCGGCGGGTATCTACAATGAGCAGTTCTTC.

V usage is TRBV29-1 and J usage is TRBJ1-2; D remains ambiguous. Trimming shortened V by 6 bases and J by 4 bases, and 15 bases separated the two germline ends. The germline CDR1 and CDR2 sequences are SQVTM and ANQGSEA. The CDR3 spans 13 residues. CDR3 in amino acids: CSVVPVGLYGYTF. CDR3 DNA: TGCAGCGTGGTCCCTGTGGGCCTCTATGGCTACACCTTC.

This clonotype was seen more than once but under ten times. This chain joins TRBV7-8 and TRBJ2-5; the D is unclear. The CDR3 is 14 residues long. V lost 2 bases and J 2 bases, leaving 9 bases between the germline ends. The germline V gene encodes CDR1 SGHVS and CDR2 FQNEAQ. The CDR3 bases are TGTGCCAGCAGCTTACGTGTACTACAAGAGACCCAGTACTTC. Its translation: CASSLRVLQETQYF.

This clonotype has ten or more counts. V and J are TRBV20-1 and TRBJ2-3; no firm D call. Trimming pared 2 bases from V and 5 bases from J, leaving 8 bases between. Per the germline V gene, CDR1 is DFQATT and CDR2 is SNEGSKA (reference sequence). The CDR3 runs to 12 residues. The CDR3 DNA follows: TGCAGTGCTAGATTCACCGGAGATACGCAGTATTTT. Its protein product is CSARFTGDTQYF.

The chain joins TRBV4-3 to TRBJ2-7; D not resolved. The germline CDR1 and CDR2 sequences are LGHNA and YSLEER. This CDR3 contains 14 residues. V was shortened by 0 bases and J by 7 bases, with 13 bases between the two germline ends. This CDR3 reads CASSQDLFRDEQYF. The CDR3 nucleotides read TGCGCCAGCAGCCAAGATCTGTTCAGAGATGAGCAGTACTTC.

This clonotype was detected ten times or more. CDR3 amino acids: CSARKPTGVYAEAFF. The CDR3 bases are TGCAGTGCTAGGAAACCTACAGGGGTGTACGCCGAAGCTTTCTTT. The chain links TRBV20-1 to TRBJ1-1; 7 bases fit TRBD1. In germline, CDR1 is DFQATT, CDR2 SNEGSKA (reference sequence). Trimming removed 3 bases from V and 8 bases from J; junction bases left unmatched: 15. The CDR3 covers 15 residues.

This clonotype appeared many times. The CDR3 protein is CATSRLGGELFF. The CDR3 region has the DNA TGTGCCACCAGTCGTTTGGGCGGGGAGCTGTTTTTT. This chain links TRBV24-1 with TRBJ2-2; D is unclear. Germline CDR1 reads KGHDR; CDR2 reads SFDVKD. The CDR3 has 12 amino acids. V was clipped by 6 bases and J by 7 bases, with 8 bases between them.

This clonotype has a count of ten or more. The chain couples TRBV4-2 to TRBJ2-7; TRBD2 might be the D (5 bases). V was shortened by 4 bases and J by 3 bases, with 22 bases between the two germline ends. The CDR3 runs to 17 residues. Germline CDR1 reads LGHNA; CDR2 reads YNFKEQ. The CDR3 region has the DNA TGTGCCAGCAGCCGATCCCCCTCCGGGCTAGCAGACTACGAGCAGTACTTC. Protein: CASSRSPSGLADYEQYF.

This clonotype was observed many times. The chain uses TRBV4-1 and TRBJ2-2; unclear D gene. The CDR3 sequence is 14 residues long. The V end lost 4 bases, the J end lost 5 bases, and 11 bases lay between the germline ends. CDR1 MGHRA and CDR2 YSYEKL come from the germline V gene. The CDR3 spells CASSPILKTGELFF. The DNA of the CDR3 is TGCGCCAGCAGCCCTATTTTAAAGACCGGGGAGCTGTTTTTT.

This clonotype was counted many times. The chain recombines TRBV7-6 with TRBJ1-4; possible D gene TRBD1, 5 bases. V lost 3 bases and J lost 8, with 19 bases in between. The CDR3 has 16 amino acids. CDR1 and CDR2 (germline): SGHVS, FNYEAQ. As DNA, the CDR3 is TGTGCCAGCAGCTTCGGGACCGGGACCTGGGGCGAAAAACTGTTTTTT. This codes for CASSFGTGTWGEKLFF.

There are many counts of this clonotype. DNA for the CDR3: TGTGCCAGCAGCCTCCGCCAGGACTACAATGAGCAGTTCTTC. This encodes CASSLRQDYNEQFF. This rearrangement joins TRBV9 to TRBJ2-1; D is undetermined. CDR1 is SGDLS, CDR2 YYNGEE, per germline. Trimming removed 4 bases from V and 3 bases from J, with 11 bases in between. The CDR3 runs to 14 residues.

This clonotype was recorded at least ten times. The chain combines TRBV15 with TRBJ2-1, with 8 positions matching TRBD2. With V trimmed by 3 bases and J by 4 bases, 2 bases remained unmatched. Germline assignment: CDR1 LNHNV and CDR2 YYDKDF (reference sequence). The CDR3 totals 14 residues. CDR3 in amino acids: CATSSGRVYNEQFF. CDR3 coding DNA: TGTGCCACCAGCAGCGGGAGGGTGTACAATGAGCAGTTCTTC.

This clonotype was recorded many times. At one of its ends the junction is not consistent with the germline gene, which may arise from a read error. This chain connects TRBV27 to TRBJ2-1, with 9 bases identical to TRBD1. The length of the CDR3 is 12 residues. CDR1 and CDR2 (germline): MNHEY, SMNVEV (reference sequence). The CDR3 DNA reads TGTGCCAGCAGTACACAGGGGGCTGAGGAGTTCTTC. Translated: CASSTQGAEEFF.

In its sample, this clonotype was seen many times. V is TRBV6-5 and J is TRBJ1-2; D gene ambiguous. V lost 5 bases to trimming and J lost 10 bases, with 14 bases between them. The V gene's germline CDR1 is MNHEY and CDR2 SVGAGI. There are 12 residues in the CDR3. The CDR3 protein is CASSRNLNFYTF. DNA for the CDR3: TGTGCCAGCAGTAGAAACCTTAATTTCTACACCTTC.

This clonotype was picked up many times. The V gene is TRBV6-1, the J gene TRBJ1-2, with 7 nucleotides matching TRBD1. Germline lookup yields CDR1 MNHNS and CDR2 SASEGT. The CDR3 runs to 14 residues. The V gene end was trimmed by 6 bases and the J gene end by 5 bases; junction bases not matched to a gene: 9. The CDR3 reads CASREVGQEYGYTF. The DNA of the CDR3 is TGTGCCAGCAGGGAGGTAGGACAGGAGTATGGCTACACCTTC.

The chain employs TRBV2 and TRBJ2-7; D not certain. The V end was cut by 6 bases, the J end by 2 bases, with 8 bases between. This CDR3 spans 12 amino acids. CDR1 and CDR2 from the germline V gene are SNHLY and FYNNEI. The chain's CDR3 is CASRAETYEQYF. In nucleotides, the CDR3 is TGTGCCAGCAGAGCAGAAACCTACGAGCAGTACTTC.

This clonotype was detected many times. V and J are TRBV5-1 and TRBJ2-1; 7 positions agree with TRBD2. The V and J ends lost 0 bases and 4 bases, in that order; junction bases with no gene match: 7. Germline V CDR1 and CDR2: SGHRS, YFSETQ. The length of the CDR3 is 16 residues. The CDR3 loop is CASSLGFPGGYNEQFF. For the CDR3, the DNA is TGCGCCAGCAGCTTGGGTTTCCCGGGGGGATACAATGAGCAGTTCTTC. The full variable domain, in which reference TRBV5-1 and TRBJ2-1 provide the parts outside the CDR3, is KAGVTQTPRYLIKTRGQQVTLSCSPISGHRSVSWYQQTPGQGLQFLFEYFSETQRNKGNFPGRFSGRQFSNSRSEMNVSTLELGDSALYLCASSLGFPGGYNEQFFGPGTRLTVL.

This clonotype appeared many times. This sequence joins TRBV12-3 or TRBV12-4 and TRBJ1-1; tentatively, D is TRBD1 (6 bases). V was clipped by 3 bases and J by 1 base, with 9 bases between them. This CDR3 has 14 residues. DNA for the CDR3: TGTGCCAGCAGTTTTCAGGGGCCGAACACTGAAGCTTTCTTT. It specifies CASSFQGPNTEAFF.

The table lists this clonotype with many counts. The CDR3 reads CASSPGVPRNYGYTF. The CDR3 DNA reads TGTGCCAGCAGCCCCGGGGTTCCTCGGAACTATGGCTACACCTTC. This chain joins TRBV7-8 and TRBJ1-2; D is ambiguous. CDR3 size: 15 residues. The germline V gene encodes CDR1 SGHVS and CDR2 FQNEAQ. V was cut by 5 bases and J by 2 bases, with 15 bases left in between.

This clonotype has at least ten counts. The chain employs TRBV6-2 or TRBV6-3 and TRBJ1-5, with a weak D call TRBD1 (6 bases). The CDR3 is made up of 14 amino acids. V gave up 6 bases and J gave up 5 bases, with 14 bases separating them. Germline-derived CDR1 and CDR2 are MNHEY and SVGEGT. The chain's CDR3 is CASSYGQSYQPQHF. The DNA of the CDR3 is TGTGCCAGCAGCTACGGACAGAGCTATCAGCCCCAGCATTTT.

This clonotype was counted many times. This sequence joins TRBV10-3 and TRBJ1-3; D remains ambiguous. The germline gives CDR1 ENHRY, CDR2 SYGVKD. Between the trimmed V and J ends, which lost 7 bases and 2 bases, there was a span of 9 bases. The CDR3 totals 13 residues. CDR3 nucleotides: TGTGCCATCAAGGTTAGCACTGGAAACACCATATATTTT. Translating gives CAIKVSTGNTIYF.

This clonotype was counted at least ten times. The chain joins TRBV5-1 to TRBJ2-3, with D possibly matching TRBD2 (6 bases). V lost 3 bases, J lost 2 bases, and 10 bases lay in between. The length of the CDR3 is 14 residues. From germline, CDR1 is SGHRS and CDR2 YFSETQ. The CDR3 protein is CASSWPGVTDTQYF. For the CDR3, the DNA is TGCGCCAGCAGCTGGCCGGGGGTCACAGATACGCAGTATTTT.

As DNA, the CDR3 is TGTGCCAGCAGTTACGTGGGCAGGGACACTGAAGCTTTCTTT. It encodes CASSYVGRDTEAFF. The chain joins TRBV6-5 to TRBJ1-1; D is perhaps TRBD1 (5 bases). This CDR3 comprises 14 residues. The germline V and J ends were trimmed by 2 bases and 3 bases, with 10 bases remaining between them. Germline-derived CDR1 and CDR2 are MNHEY and SVGAGI.

A single count supports this clonotype. With a much larger clone just one base away, this may be a read error. V is TRBV15 and J is TRBJ2-7; D gene ambiguous. From germline, CDR1 is LNHNV and CDR2 YYDKDF (reference sequence). Trimming left V 0 bases short and J 11 bases short, with 14 bases between. The CDR3 contains 13 residues. CDR3 loop: CATSRDPPSGKYF. CDR3 DNA: TGTGCCACCAGCAGAGATCCCCCCTCTGGGAAGTACTTC.

Ten or more counts support this clonotype. This chain links TRBV2 with TRBJ2-5; tentative D call: TRBD1 (6 bases). Germline V gene lookup returns CDR1 SNHLY and CDR2 FYNNEI. The CDR3 is 14 amino acids. The V end lost 6 bases, the J end lost 0 bases, and 11 bases lay between the germline ends. The CDR3 DNA reads as TGTGCCAGCAGGCTAGACAGGAACCAAGAGACCCAGTACTTC. Residues: CASRLDRNQETQYF.

The V call is TRBV4-1, the J call TRBJ2-1; 7 bases align to TRBD2. This CDR3 is built from 19 residues. V was clipped by 4 bases and J by 5 bases; unmatched bases: 20. CDR1 and CDR2 from the germline V gene are MGHRA and YSYEKL. For the CDR3, the DNA is TGCGCCAGCAGCCCCTACCGACTAGGGAGGGCGGCTGAAGACAATGAGCAGTTCTTC. Protein product: CASSPYRLGRAAEDNEQFF.

This clonotype was picked up many times. The rearrangement uses TRBV28 and TRBJ1-6; the match to TRBD1 covers 10 bases. Losses at the gene ends were 3 bases for V and 9 bases for J; bases not matched to a gene: 8. The CDR3 spans 16 residues. CDR1 and CDR2 (germline): MDHEN, SYDVKM. CDR3: CASSLLGQGKGSPLHF. The CDR3 DNA reads as TGTGCCAGCAGTTTGTTGGGACAGGGGAAGGGTTCACCCCTCCACTTT. Looking up the rest from reference TRBV28 and TRBJ1-6 gives the full variable domain: DVKVTQSSRYLVKRTGEKVFLECVQDMDHENMFWYRQDPGLGLRLIYFSYDVKMKEKGDIPEGYSVSREKKERFSLILESASTNQTSMYLCASSLLGQGKGSPLHFGNGTRLTVT.

This clonotype was found many times. The chain has TRBV6-2 or TRBV6-3 and TRBJ2-7; 7 bases are a match to TRBD2. This CDR3 has 12 amino acids. The trim removed 2 bases at V and 5 bases at J, leaving 0 bases unmatched. Germline CDR1 MNHEY, CDR2 SVGEGT. The CDR3 here is CASSYREDEQYF. The CDR3 bases are TGTGCCAGCAGTTACCGGGAGGACGAGCAGTACTTC.